Below, 17 T cell receptor beta chains from the same sample are listed, as sequenced in a study of blood T cells in healthy people across ages. A second PCR, run for roughly 7 to 11 cycles, used a sample-barcoded 5' primer plus a J-beta primer mix. TCRdb reprocessed the 5' RACE reads with MiXCR, giving one entry per CDR3 protein. Of hundreds of thousands of distinct CDR3 sequences in the sample, less than 35% were seen once. The sequenced sample was blood. The origin of the receptors is a woman over 75 in good health.

This clonotype occurred many times. V is TRBV12-5 and J is TRBJ1-2, with D maybe TRBD1 (5 bases). V was clipped by 5 bases and J by 0 bases, with 10 bases between them. Germline V gene data show CDR1 as LGHNT and CDR2 as FRNRAP. This CDR3 has 14 residues. CDR3 in amino acids: CASGGGITNYGYTF. CDR3 DNA: TGTGCTAGTGGTGGGGGTATTACTAACTATGGCTACACCTTC.

About this clonotype itself: Since a much larger clone is just one base distant, this may be a read error. This chain joins TRBV6-1 and TRBJ2-4; D is possibly TRBD2 (5 bases). Germline CDR1 MNHNS, CDR2 SASEGT. The CDR3 sequence is 12 residues long. The DNA for the CDR3 is TGTGCCAGCAGTCTAGCTTTCCACGAGCAGTGCTTC. Translating it yields CASSLAFHEQCF.

This clonotype was seen at least ten times. The chain couples TRBV10-3 to TRBJ1-2; maybe TRBD1 (6 bases). The V end was cut by 4 bases, the J end by 11 bases, with 17 bases between. Germline CDR1 is ENHRY and CDR2 is SYGVKD. This CDR3 is 13 amino acids long. DNA of the CDR3: TGTGCCATCAGTGGAACGACAGGCGAGTCTTACACCTTC. Translation: CAISGTTGESYTF.

This clonotype has a count of ten or more. V and J are TRBV7-2 and TRBJ2-1; weak D call: TRBD2 (7 bases). V lost 5 bases and J 2 bases, leaving 13 bases between the germline ends. This CDR3 contains 15 residues. Germline V gene data show CDR1 as SGHTA and CDR2 as FQGNSA. The CDR3 reads CASSSGTSPYNEQFF. DNA of the CDR3: TGTGCCAGCAGCAGCGGGACATCCCCCTACAATGAGCAGTTCTTC.

Details on this clonotype: A much larger clone lies a single base off, so this may be a read error. The chain links TRBV20-1 to TRBJ2-3, with TRBD2 matching 8 bases. CDR1 is DFQATT and CDR2 is SNEGSKA in the germline V gene (reference sequence). The CDR3 is 16 residues long. Trimming removed 3 bases from V and 4 bases from J; junction bases left unmatched: 12. This CDR3 is CSASTPIGGGSDTQYF. In DNA form, the CDR3 reads TGCAGTGCTAGTACCCCGATTGGCGGGGGGTCAGATACGCAGTATTTT.

This chain connects TRBV6-2 or TRBV6-3 to TRBJ1-5; D unresolved. The V end was cut by 6 bases, the J end by 9 bases, with 12 bases between. There are 12 residues in the CDR3. CDR1 and CDR2 (germline): MNHEY, SVGEGT. This chain's CDR3 is CASSLHWTPQHF. For the CDR3, the DNA is TGTGCCAGCAGCCTTCATTGGACGCCCCAGCATTTT.

With respect to this clonotype: A much larger clone differs by one base, so this may be a read error. The rearrangement uses TRBV12-3 or TRBV12-4 and TRBJ1-2, with D possibly being TRBD1 (6 bases). CDR3 length equals 14 residues. The CDR3 DNA sequence: TGTGCCCGCAGTTTCAGGGGATCCAACTATGGCTACACCTTC. Its translation: CARSFRGSNYGYTF.

The chain has TRBV20-1 and TRBJ2-5; a weak D match, TRBD2 (7 bases). From germline, CDR1 is DFQATT and CDR2 SNEGSKA (reference sequence). Trimming stripped 0 bases from V and 2 bases from J, with 13 bases between. The CDR3 extends over 15 amino acids. The DNA of the CDR3 is TGCAGTGCTAGAGATGCGGGGGCCCGGCAAGAGACCCAGTACTTC. Its translation: CSARDAGARQETQYF.

This clonotype was seen at least ten times. This sequence joins TRBV5-1 and TRBJ2-1; 10 bases are shared with TRBD2. V was pared by 5 bases and J by 10 bases, with 9 bases of the junction left unmatched. The CDR3 extends over 14 amino acids. Germline CDR1 and CDR2: SGHRS and YFSETQ. The CDR3 protein is CASSRSGGAGEQFF. The CDR3 DNA follows: TGCGCCAGCAGTCGAAGCGGGGGGGCGGGAGAGCAGTTCTTC. The full variable domain, completed using reference TRBV5-1 and TRBJ2-1, is KAGVTQTPRYLIKTRGQQVTLSCSPISGHRSVSWYQQTPGQGLQFLFEYFSETQRNKGNFPGRFSGRQFSNSRSEMNVSTLELGDSALYLCASSRSGGAGEQFFGPGTRLTVL.

In regard to this clonotype: This may arise from a read error, as a much more abundant clone is one base away. The chain joins TRBV7-9 to TRBJ2-3; 11 positions agree with TRBD2. The CDR3 spans 17 residues. Germline V gene data show CDR1 as SEHNR and CDR2 as FQNEAQ (reference sequence). Germline trimming cut 5 bases from V and 4 bases from J; bases unmatched to any gene: 11. CDR3: CASSHSKTSGVSDTQYF. The CDR3 bases are TGTGCCAGCAGCCATTCGAAGACTAGCGGGGTATCAGATACGCAGTATTTT. Using reference TRBV7-9 and TRBJ2-3 for the parts outside the CDR3, the full variable domain is DTGVSQNPRHKITKRGQNVTFRCDPISEHNRLYWYRQTLGQGPEFLTYFQNEAQLEKSRLLSDRFSAERPKGSFSTLEIQRTEQGDSAMYLCASSHSKTSGVSDTQYFGPGTRLTVL.

This clonotype has a handful of counts. CDR3 region: CASSHGLGDTDTQYF. As DNA, the CDR3 is TGTGCCAGTAGTCACGGGTTGGGCGACACAGATACGCAGTATTTT. This chain joins TRBV19 and TRBJ2-3; D unclear. This CDR3 is 15 amino acids long. Germline lookup yields CDR1 LNHDA and CDR2 SQIVND (reference sequence). The V end lost 5 bases, the J end lost 2 bases, and 14 bases lay between the germline ends.

This clonotype has a handful of counts. CDR3: CASSLGDRGWTATNEKLFF. CDR3 sequence (DNA): TGCGCCAGCAGCCTAGGGGACAGGGGGTGGACGGCAACTAATGAAAAACTGTTTTTT. This rearrangement joins TRBV5-1 to TRBJ1-4, with TRBD1 identical over 11 bases. V trimming: 4 bases; J trimming: 0 bases; junction bases outside the gene matches: 11. Germline CDR1 reads SGHRS; CDR2 reads YFSETQ. The CDR3 loop spans 19 amino acids.

The chain combines TRBV3-1 with TRBJ1-1; D gene ambiguous. Trimming took 4 bases from V and 5 from J, leaving 26 bases between them. The length of the CDR3 is 18 residues. The germline V gene has CDR1 LGHDT and CDR2 YNNKEL (reference sequence). The CDR3 nucleotides read TGTGCCAGCAGCCCCCTCGAAGGAACGGTGCGAGTTGTGACTGAAGCTTTCTTT. Its translation is CASSPLEGTVRVVTEAFF.

There are many counts of this clonotype. This rearrangement joins TRBV6-5 to TRBJ2-3; 9 bases are a match to TRBD1. V trimming: 4 bases; J trimming: 2 bases; junction bases outside the gene matches: 4. Germline V gene data show CDR1 as MNHEY and CDR2 as SVGAGI. The CDR3 has 15 amino acids. CDR3 protein: CASSFGQGHTDTQYF. The CDR3 DNA reads as TGTGCCAGCAGTTTTGGACAGGGGCACACAGATACGCAGTATTTT.

This clonotype has ten or more counts. The chain is built from TRBV20-1 and TRBJ2-7; D is unresolved. Germline assignment: CDR1 DFQATT and CDR2 SNEGSKA (reference sequence). The CDR3 loop spans 15 amino acids. V was cut by 2 bases and J by 3 bases, with 17 bases left in between. The CDR3 DNA reads as TGCAGTGCTAGAAATTCCCAGAACGTGGGCTACGAGCAGTACTTC. The encoded protein is CSARNSQNVGYEQYF.

There are many counts of this clonotype. This sequence joins TRBV5-1 and TRBJ1-1, with unresolved D. The CDR3 is 13 amino acids. Germline V gene sequence: CDR1 SGHRS, CDR2 YFSETQ. V lost 7 bases and J lost 4, with 14 bases in between. For the CDR3, the DNA is TGCGCCAGCCTTCGGACGGGCGGCACTGAAGCTTTCTTT. Encoded protein: CASLRTGGTEAFF.

This clonotype was observed many times. The chain employs TRBV20-1 and TRBJ2-5; D remains ambiguous. The length of the CDR3 is 15 residues. V was pared by 0 bases and J by 5 bases, with 16 bases between. Germline V gene data show CDR1 as DFQATT and CDR2 as SNEGSKA (reference sequence). This CDR3 reads CSAREFRETRETQYF. Written as DNA, the CDR3 is TGCAGTGCTAGAGAGTTTAGGGAAACTCGGGAGACCCAGTACTTC.